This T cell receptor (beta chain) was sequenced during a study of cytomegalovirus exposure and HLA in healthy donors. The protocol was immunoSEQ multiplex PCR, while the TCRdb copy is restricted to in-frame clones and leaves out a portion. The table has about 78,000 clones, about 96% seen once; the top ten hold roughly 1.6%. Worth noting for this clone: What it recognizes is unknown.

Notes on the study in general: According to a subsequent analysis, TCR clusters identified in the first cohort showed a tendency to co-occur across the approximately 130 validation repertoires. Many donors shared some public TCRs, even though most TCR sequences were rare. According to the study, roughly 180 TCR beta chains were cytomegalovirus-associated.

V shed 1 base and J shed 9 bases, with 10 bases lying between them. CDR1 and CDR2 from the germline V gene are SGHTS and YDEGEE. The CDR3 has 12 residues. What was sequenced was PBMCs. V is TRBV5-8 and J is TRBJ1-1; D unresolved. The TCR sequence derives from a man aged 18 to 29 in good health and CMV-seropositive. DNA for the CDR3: TGTGCCAGCAGCTTGATTCGGGTAAAAGCTTTCTTT. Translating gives CASSLIRVKAFF.